Following are 8 T cell receptor beta chains from one sample sequenced in a study of blood T cells in healthy people across ages. A second PCR of about 6 to 12 cycles used a sample-barcoded 5' primer and a J-beta primer mix. TCRdb ran MiXCR on the 5' RACE reads and lists one entry per CDR3 protein. The table includes about 930,000 distinct CDR3 sequences, around 29% detected once. These data also formed part of another study, on T cells of mothers and their children.

The material sequenced was blood. The receptors here all came from a middle-aged woman in good health.

This clonotype was seen a handful of times. The chain recombines TRBV12-3 or TRBV12-4 with TRBJ1-5, with D tentatively TRBD1 (5 bases). V was shortened by 1 base and J by 0 bases, with 28 bases between the two germline ends. CDR3 length: 22 residues. CDR3 coding DNA: TGTGCCAGCAGTTTAGGGGAGGGAAGGGGTCTTAGGGGTCAACATAGCAATCAGCCCCAGCATTTT. Translating gives CASSLGEGRGLRGQHSNQPQHF.

A few counts support this clonotype. The chain recombines TRBV3-1 with TRBJ1-3; tentative D call: TRBD1 (6 bases). Trimming stripped 1 base from V and 0 bases from J, with 10 bases between. Germline V gives CDR1 LGHDT, CDR2 YNNKEL (reference sequence). The CDR3 length is 16 residues. The CDR3 DNA is TGTGCCAGCAGCCAAGGACAGGTTAACTCTGGAAACACCATATATTTT. Translating it yields CASSQGQVNSGNTIYF.

This clonotype was counted many times. The genes are TRBV29-1 and TRBJ2-5; 8 bases map to TRBD2. Trimming at V came to 1 base and at J to 3 bases, leaving 4 bases not matched to a gene. The CDR3 is 14 amino acids. Germline CDR1 and CDR2: SQVTM and ANQGSEA. The CDR3 sequence: CSVEGRGGKETQYF. The CDR3 nucleotides read TGCAGCGTTGAAGGTCGGGGGGGGAAAGAGACCCAGTACTTC.

This chain links TRBV20-1 with TRBJ2-7; 14 bases fit TRBD2. Germline V lookup: CDR1 DFQATT, CDR2 SNEGSKA (reference sequence). This CDR3 contains 13 residues. V shed 7 bases and J 7 bases; nucleotides not matched to a gene: 6. In DNA form, the CDR3 reads TGCAGTGGGACTAGCGGGGGGCCAAGGGAGCAGTACTTC. It codes for CSGTSGGPREQYF.

The chain uses TRBV29-1 and TRBJ2-3; no clear D gene. The germline CDR1 and CDR2 sequences are SQVTM and ANQGSEA. V was shortened by 8 bases and J by 0 bases, with 15 bases between the two germline ends. The CDR3 contains 14 residues. This CDR3 reads CSSIDTGSTDTQYF. CDR3 DNA sequence: TGCAGCTCCATCGACACGGGCAGCACAGATACGCAGTATTTT.

This clonotype was recorded a few times. The gene calls are TRBV27 and TRBJ2-7; D uncertain. The CDR3 contains 13 residues. Between the trimmed V and J ends, which lost 3 bases and 2 bases, there was a span of 8 bases. Germline loops: CDR1 MNHEY, CDR2 SMNVEV (reference sequence). The CDR3 here is CASSLDVTYEQYF. The CDR3 nucleotides are TGTGCCAGCAGTTTGGACGTAACCTACGAGCAGTACTTC.

This clonotype has a count of ten or more. The rearrangement uses TRBV10-3 and TRBJ1-2; 10 positions match TRBD1. The length of the CDR3 is 14 residues. Germline V gene data show CDR1 as ENHRY and CDR2 as SYGVKD. V lost 4 bases, J lost 6 bases, and 5 bases stayed unmatched. The CDR3 here is CAISGQGASDGYTF. The DNA of the CDR3 is TGTGCCATCAGTGGACAGGGGGCTTCGGATGGCTACACCTTC.

CDR3 sequence: CASSLMGAYPTEAFF. In nucleotides, the CDR3 is TGTGCCAGCAGTTTGATGGGAGCATACCCCACTGAAGCTTTCTTT. The chain employs TRBV27 and TRBJ1-1; D is ambiguous. Trimming cost V 3 bases and J 4 bases, with 15 bases left between them. Per germline, CDR1 MNHEY and CDR2 SMNVEV (reference sequence). The CDR3 length is 15 residues.